This entry lists 5 T cell receptor beta chains sequenced from one sample in a study of shared clonotypes between healthy human individuals (dated by TCRdb to the early 2020s). CD8 naive samples consisted of CD45RO-negative cells that were positively selected for CCR7, yielding a CD45RA+CCR7+ population without TemRA cells. Library generation was performed with the immunoSEQ multiplex PCR assay. This is the immuneACCESS table as TCRdb keeps it, with only in-frame sequences that have V and J called. A part of the clones is gone; compared with another copy, unresolved V genes explain less than half, and the rest is unexplained. This sample has under 2,000,000 clones in its table, and approximately 95% of those were observed once. Jointly, the top ten make up around 1% of the sample. Sequenced: naive CD8+ T cells sorted from blood. The meaning of the sample's cell subset or site label: CD45RA+CCR7+. The source of these receptors is a man aged 18 to 29 in good health.

The sample holds many counts of this clone. This specimen includes other DNA sequences encoding the same CDR3. The chain couples TRBV9 to TRBJ1-1; 10 nucleotides align to TRBD1. CDR1 is SGDLS, CDR2 YYNGEE, per germline. The CDR3 contains 15 residues. V gave up 4 bases and J gave up 1 base; unmatched junction bases: 4. The CDR3 protein is CASSPRTGGNTEAFF. The CDR3, as DNA: TGTGCCAGCAGCCCAAGGACAGGGGGGAACACTGAAGCTTTCTTT.

The chain carries TRBV28 and TRBJ2-1, with D possibly matching TRBD2 (5 bases). V shed 2 bases and J shed 8 bases, with 13 bases lying between them. This CDR3 has 14 amino acids. Germline V gene sequence: CDR1 MDHEN, CDR2 SYDVKM. This CDR3 reads CASSLDRDWYEQFF. The CDR3 nucleotides read TGTGCCAGCAGTTTAGACCGGGATTGGTATGAGCAGTTCTTC.

The rearrangement links TRBV29-1 to TRBJ2-7, with D possibly matching TRBD1 (6 bases). This CDR3 contains 13 residues. V was pared by 7 bases and J by 2 bases, with 15 bases between. The germline gives CDR1 SQVTM, CDR2 ANQGSEA. The CDR3 DNA sequence: TGCAGCGCTTCTTTGAACAGGGCCTACGAGCAGTACTTC. Its protein product is CSASLNRAYEQYF.

This chain links TRBV13 with TRBJ2-1; 10 nucleotides match TRBD1. With V trimmed by 0 bases and J by 8 bases, 1 base remained unmatched. The germline CDR1 and CDR2 sequences are PRHDT and FYEKMQ (reference sequence). The CDR3 is 14 amino acids. The CDR3 spells CASSLGGTGDEQFF. CDR3 nucleotide sequence: TGTGCCAGCAGCTTAGGCGGGACAGGGGATGAGCAGTTCTTC.

J is TRBJ2-1 and V is TRBV2; 8 nucleotides match TRBD1. The junction had 4 bases not matched to a gene; V was cut back by 7 bases and J by 5 bases. The germline CDR1 and CDR2 sequences are SNHLY and FYNNEI. The CDR3 sequence is 13 residues long. CDR3 sequence: CASNTGQDNEQFF. For the CDR3, the DNA is TGTGCCAGCAACACGGGACAGGACAATGAGCAGTTCTTC.